The source of this TCR delta chain is a study of γδ T cells in repeated Plasmodium falciparum infection. At the level of the study: Donors were malaria-exposed Malian children or age- and gender-matched Australian children. Findings and caveats of the study: In Vdelta2-negative, largely Vdelta1+, gammadelta repertoires, repeated controlled infections appeared to drive clonal selection waves.

The CDR3 is 19 amino acids. The V and J ends lost 0 bases and 0 bases, in that order; junction bases with no gene match: 11. The germline V gene has CDR1 GEAIGNYY and CDR2 EKD. Sequencing covered both gamma and delta TCR chains per sample. TCRdb re-called the multiplex PCR reads with CATT. This table holds roughly 50,000 delta-chain clones, 1.5% to 2% found once. This clone has a count of ten or more. No antigen is known for it. Bulk repertoires came from Vgamma9/Vdelta2+ or Vdelta2-negative gammadelta T cells flow-sorted from PBMC. The chain employs TRDV2 and TRDJ1; 11 bases are a match to TRDD3. Sequenced: gamma-delta T cells from blood. The clonotype comes from a pool of human donors (malaria-infected and uninfected, not separated). Written as DNA, the CDR3 is TGTGCCTGTGACACCGTTTCCTCTCTGGGGGATACCGACACCGATAAACTCATCTTT. Protein product: CACDTVSSLGDTDTDKLIF.